This T cell receptor beta chain was found in a study of T-cell reconstitution after alpha-beta-depleted transplantation in children. The table lists this clonotype with many counts. Preparing the TCRbeta library involved the use of unique molecular identifiers. One entry per CDR3 protein results from TCRdb running MiXCR on the PCR reads. The table has hundreds of thousands of distinct CDR3 sequences, approximately 13% seen once. Trimming left V 0 bases short and J 2 bases short, with 7 bases between. CDR3 length: 14 amino acids. Germline CDR1 reads MNHEY; CDR2 reads SVGAGI. Sequenced material: PBMCs from the stem cell graft donor, taken from the stem cell graft. This TCR derives from a human donor who donated a stem cell graft to a child with combined immunodeficiency. The gene calls are TRBV6-5 and TRBJ1-1; D uncertain. CDR3 DNA: TGTGCCAGCAGTTACTCCTCAGTCAACACTGAAGCTTTCTTT. Translating gives CASSYSSVNTEAFF.